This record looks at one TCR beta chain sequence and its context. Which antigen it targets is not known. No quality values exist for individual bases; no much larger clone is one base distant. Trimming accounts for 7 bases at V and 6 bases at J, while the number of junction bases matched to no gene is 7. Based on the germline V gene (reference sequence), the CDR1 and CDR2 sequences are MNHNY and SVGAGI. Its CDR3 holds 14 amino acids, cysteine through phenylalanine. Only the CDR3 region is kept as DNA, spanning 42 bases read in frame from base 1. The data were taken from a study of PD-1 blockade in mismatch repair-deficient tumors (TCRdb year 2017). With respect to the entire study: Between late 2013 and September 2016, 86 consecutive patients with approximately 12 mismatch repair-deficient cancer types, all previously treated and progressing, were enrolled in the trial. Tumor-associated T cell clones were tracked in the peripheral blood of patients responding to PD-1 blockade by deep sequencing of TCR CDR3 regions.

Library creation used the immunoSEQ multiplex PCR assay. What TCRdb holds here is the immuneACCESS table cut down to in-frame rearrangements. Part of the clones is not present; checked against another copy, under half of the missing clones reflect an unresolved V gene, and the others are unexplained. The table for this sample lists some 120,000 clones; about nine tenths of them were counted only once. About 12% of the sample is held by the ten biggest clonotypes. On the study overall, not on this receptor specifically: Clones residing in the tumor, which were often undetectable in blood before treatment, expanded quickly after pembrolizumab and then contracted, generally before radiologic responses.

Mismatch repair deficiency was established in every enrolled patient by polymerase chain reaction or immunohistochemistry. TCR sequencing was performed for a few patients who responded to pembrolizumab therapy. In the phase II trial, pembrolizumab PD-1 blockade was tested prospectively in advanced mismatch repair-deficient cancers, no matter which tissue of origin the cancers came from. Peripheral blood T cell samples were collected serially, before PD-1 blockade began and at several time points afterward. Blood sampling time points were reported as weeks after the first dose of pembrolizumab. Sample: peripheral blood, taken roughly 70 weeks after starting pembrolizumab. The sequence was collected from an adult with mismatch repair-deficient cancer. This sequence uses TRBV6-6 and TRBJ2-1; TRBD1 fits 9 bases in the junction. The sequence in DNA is TGTGCCAGCACGGACAGGGGTACGGGCAATGAGCAGTTCTTC. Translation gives CASTDRGTGNEQFF.